Listed here are 18 T cell receptor beta chains from one sample, sequenced in a study of blood T cell repertoires in COVID-19. Clones were sequenced by immunoSEQ multiplex PCR, and TCRdb holds only the in-frame ones, with some missing. Of more than 100,000 clones listed, roughly 84% are singletons. Sequencing was done on a sample of peripheral blood. The receptor source for this set is a human donor in a cohort sampled during active or convalescent COVID-19.

This rearrangement joins TRBV30 to TRBJ1-4, with 9 bases fitting TRBD1. The CDR3 is made up of 15 amino acids. Germline CDR1 reads GTSNPN; CDR2 reads SVGIG (reference sequence). V lost 7 bases and J lost 8; bases outside the gene matches: 14. CDR3 protein: CAFQLGQGFGEKLFF. The CDR3 DNA follows: TGTGCCTTCCAGTTGGGACAGGGATTTGGAGAAAAACTGTTTTTT.

The V call is TRBV5-4, the J call TRBJ1-4; 8 nucleotides line up with TRBD1. The V segment lost 4 bases and the J segment 5 bases; nucleotides outside the gene matches: 10. Germline CDR1 reads SGHNT; CDR2 reads YYREEE (reference sequence). This CDR3 is built from 16 residues. CDR3 in amino acids: CASSAGRDRSNEKLFF. The CDR3 DNA sequence: TGTGCCAGCAGCGCCGGAAGGGACAGGTCAAATGAAAAACTGTTTTTT.

The chain is built from TRBV7-9 and TRBJ2-7, with 7 positions matching TRBD1. Germline trimming cut 1 base from V and 5 bases from J; bases unmatched to any gene: 5. Germline V CDR1 and CDR2: SEHNR, FQNEAQ (reference sequence). CDR3 length: 14 residues. In DNA form, the CDR3 reads TGTGCCAGCAGCTTAGGCAGACAGGGTGACGAGCAGTACTTC. Protein product: CASSLGRQGDEQYF.

The V gene is TRBV12-3 or TRBV12-4, the J gene TRBJ1-6; no reliable D call. V lost 6 bases to trimming and J lost 7 bases, with 7 bases between them. This CDR3 comprises 12 residues. As DNA, the CDR3 is TGTGCCAGCAGCTCCGTAAATTCACCCCTCCACTTT. Translating it yields CASSSVNSPLHF.

This clone was counted only a few times. This chain uses TRBV7-8 with TRBJ1-2; 10 nucleotides line up with TRBD1. The CDR3 sequence is 17 residues long. Germline trimming cut 5 bases from V and 7 bases from J; bases unmatched to any gene: 16. In germline, CDR1 is SGHVS, CDR2 FQNEAQ. The CDR3 here is CASSPPTFRDRGRGYTF. In nucleotides, the CDR3 is TGTGCCAGCAGCCCTCCCACTTTCCGGGACAGGGGTCGTGGCTACACCTTC.

The chain recombines TRBV7-2 with TRBJ1-1; D not resolved. The CDR3 spans 12 residues. Germline CDR1 is SGHTA and CDR2 is FQGNSA. Trimming took 3 bases from V and 5 from J, leaving 7 bases between them. The CDR3: CASSLWLTEAFF. CDR3 coding DNA: TGTGCCAGCAGCTTGTGGCTTACTGAAGCTTTCTTT.

This clone was found once. The chain recombines TRBV28 with TRBJ2-1; possibly TRBD2 for D (6 bases). The CDR3 covers 14 residues. Germline loops: CDR1 MDHEN, CDR2 SYDVKM. The germline V and J ends were trimmed by 0 bases and 5 bases, with 8 bases remaining between them. The CDR3 nucleotides are TGTGCCAGCAGTTTATGGGGCGGGAACAATGAGCAGTTCTTC. Translated, it gives CASSLWGGNNEQFF. The variable domain in full, completed from reference TRBV28 and TRBJ2-1, reads DVKVTQSSRYLVKRTGEKVFLECVQDMDHENMFWYRQDPGLGLRLIYFSYDVKMKEKGDIPEGYSVSREKKERFSLILESASTNQTSMYLCASSLWGGNNEQFFGPGTRLTVL.

V and J are TRBV4-2 and TRBJ1-4; a weak D match, TRBD1 (6 bases). The CDR3 is 15 amino acids. Trimming stripped 1 base from V and 7 bases from J, with 13 bases between. The germline V gene has CDR1 LGHNA and CDR2 YNFKEQ. The CDR3 region has the DNA TGTGCCAGCAGCCAAGGGGGGCAGGGTAGTGAAAAACTGTTTTTT. It specifies CASSQGGQGSEKLFF.

This clone was recorded a few times. This sequence joins TRBV18 and TRBJ1-5; 7 positions agree with TRBD1. The junction had 9 bases not matched to a gene; V was cut back by 5 bases and J by 2 bases. The CDR3 consists of 16 residues. Germline CDR1 and CDR2: KGHSH and LQKENI. The CDR3 sequence is CASSSKTGAGNQPQHF. The CDR3 DNA reads TGTGCCAGCTCATCGAAAACAGGGGCGGGCAATCAGCCCCAGCATTTT.

Regarding this clone: Distinct nucleotide sequences in the sample also encode this CDR3. The rearrangement links TRBV11-3 to TRBJ2-7, with D perhaps TRBD1 (6 bases). Germline CDR1 is SGHNT and CDR2 is YENEEA. V was clipped by 1 base and J by 4 bases, with 11 bases between them. This CDR3 has 14 amino acids. CDR3 nucleotide sequence: TGTGCCAGCAGCTTAGTGGCAGGGGAGTACGAGCAGTACTTC. This encodes CASSLVAGEYEQYF.

This CDR3 reads CASSSGKRESYNEQFF. In nucleotides, the CDR3 is TGTGCCAGCAGCTCCGGGAAGAGGGAATCCTACAATGAGCAGTTCTTC. The V gene is TRBV9, the J gene TRBJ2-1; tentative D call: TRBD2 (5 bases). Between the trimmed V and J ends, which lost 4 bases and 1 base, there was a span of 15 bases. CDR3 size: 16 residues. Germline V CDR1 and CDR2: SGDLS, YYNGEE.

This clone was observed a handful of times. The rearrangement uses TRBV18 and TRBJ1-5, with a possible D match to TRBD1 (6 bases). Germline V lookup: CDR1 KGHSH, CDR2 LQKENI. Trimming cost V 5 bases and J 8 bases, with 13 bases left between them. The CDR3 is made up of 13 amino acids. CDR3 loop: CASSGAAGEPQHF. For the CDR3, the DNA is TGTGCCAGCTCAGGGGCGGCAGGGGAGCCCCAGCATTTT. The whole variable domain, filled in from reference TRBV18 and TRBJ1-5, reads NAGVMQNPRHLVRRRGQEARLRCSPMKGHSHVYWYRQLPEEGLKFMVYLQKENIIDESGMPKERFSAEFPKEGPSILRIQQVVRGDSAAYFCASSGAAGEPQHFGDGTRLSIL.

This clone was seen more than once but under ten times. The genes are TRBV11-3 and TRBJ1-1; 9 bases are shared with TRBD1. The germline V gene encodes CDR1 SGHNT and CDR2 YENEEA. After removal of 7 bases from V and 8 bases from J, the junction contained 8 bases not matched to a gene. The CDR3 has 13 residues. CDR3 nucleotides: TGTGCCAGCAAGGAAACAGGGGGCAGGGAAGCTTTCTTT. It translates to CASKETGGREAFF.

The V call is TRBV20-1, the J call TRBJ2-7; 10 bases fit TRBD2. CDR3 size: 16 residues. Germline trimming cut 3 bases from V and 0 bases from J; bases unmatched to any gene: 8. CDR1 DFQATT and CDR2 SNEGSKA come from the germline V gene (reference sequence). As DNA, the CDR3 is TGCAGTGCTAGTCTTGCTAGCGGGGGAAGCTCCTACGAGCAGTACTTC. Its translation: CSASLASGGSSYEQYF.

In DNA, the CDR3 is TGTGCCAGCAGCGCGGACAGGGGGCTGGGAAACACCATATATTTT. This translates into CASSADRGLGNTIYF. J is TRBJ1-3 and V is TRBV7-2; TRBD1 aligns across 11 bases. Unmatched junction bases numbered 4, after V lost 5 bases and J lost 4 bases. CDR3 length equals 15 residues. Germline V gene lookup returns CDR1 SGHTA and CDR2 FQGNSA. The full variable domain, completed using reference TRBV7-2 and TRBJ1-3, is GAGVSQSPSNKVTEKGKDVELRCDPISGHTALYWYRQSLGQGLEFLIYFQGNSAPDKSGLPSDRFSAERTGGSVSTLTIQRTQQEDSAVYLCASSADRGLGNTIYFGEGSWLTVV.

This chain uses TRBV14 with TRBJ2-7; 9 bases fit TRBD1. CDR3 length: 14 amino acids. V shed 5 bases and J 6 bases; nucleotides not matched to a gene: 8. Germline CDR1 SGHDN, CDR2 FVKESK. CDR3 sequence: CASSARDRVSEQYF. In DNA form, the CDR3 reads TGTGCCAGCAGCGCCCGGGACAGGGTTAGCGAGCAGTACTTC.

This chain uses TRBV27 with TRBJ1-2; no clear D. Germline CDR1 is MNHEY and CDR2 is SMNVEV (reference sequence). Trimming cost V 3 bases and J 7 bases, with 12 bases left between them. CDR3 length: 13 residues. Here the CDR3 reads CASSFRPEGGYTF. The CDR3 region has the DNA TGTGCCAGCAGTTTTCGACCCGAGGGTGGCTACACCTTC.

J is TRBJ2-2 and V is TRBV7-9; 7 nucleotides match TRBD2. Unmatched junction bases numbered 0, after V lost 3 bases and J lost 5 bases. The CDR3 spans 13 residues. CDR1 and CDR2 (germline): SEHNR, FQNEAQ (reference sequence). The CDR3 DNA sequence: TGTGCCAGCAGCTTGCGGGGGACCGGGGAGCTGTTTTTT. It yields the protein CASSLRGTGELFF.